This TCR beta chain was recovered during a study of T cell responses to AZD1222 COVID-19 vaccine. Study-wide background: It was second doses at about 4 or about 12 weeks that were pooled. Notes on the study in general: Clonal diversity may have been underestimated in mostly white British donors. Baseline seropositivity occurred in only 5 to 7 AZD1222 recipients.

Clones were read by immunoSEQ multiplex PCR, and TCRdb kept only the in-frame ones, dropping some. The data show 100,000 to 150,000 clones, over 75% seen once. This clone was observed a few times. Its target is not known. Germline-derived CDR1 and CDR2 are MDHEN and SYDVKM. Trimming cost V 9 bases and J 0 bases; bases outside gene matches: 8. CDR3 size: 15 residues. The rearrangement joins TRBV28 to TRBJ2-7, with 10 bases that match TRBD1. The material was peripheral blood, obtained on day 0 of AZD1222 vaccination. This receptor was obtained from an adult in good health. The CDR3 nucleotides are TGTGCCAGTATACCGGGACAGGGGTCCTCCTACGAGCAGTACTTC. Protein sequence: CASIPGQGSSYEQYF.